The sequence of this TCR beta chain was determined in a study of T cells in Graves' hyperthyroidism and ophthalmopathy. Study as a whole: Peripheral blood sampling occurred at initial diagnosis, before any treatment.

CDR3 size: 14 residues. The J segment lost 11 bases and the V segment lost 3 bases, leaving 12 bases of the junction unmatched. Germline values: CDR1 MNHEY, CDR2 SMNVEV (reference sequence). This clonotype was counted between two and nine times. Amplification yielded TCR beta CDR3 regions, with RNA transcripts as the source. When the TCR CDR3 underwent first-round RT-PCR, the HTBI primer set was used. TCRdb used MiXCR to reprocess the multiplex PCR reads, holding one entry per CDR3 protein. The sample has fewer than 400,000 distinct CDR3 sequences; just under 25% are singletons. Patients counted as stable if ophthalmopathy did not develop within 18 months. Disease duration under 2 months; hyperthyroidism patients were aged 18 to 65. Pregnant or lactating patients were excluded, as were those with uncontrolled infection or other autoimmune disease.

Sequencing used blood. The sequence was obtained from a man between 50 and 59 years old with Graves' hyperthyroidism. The chain employs TRBV27 and TRBJ2-7; TRBD1 matches 8 bases. CDR3 sequence reads: CASSFGGQATKEYF. CDR3 DNA sequence: TGTGCCAGCAGTTTTGGGGGACAGGCTACGAAGGAGTACTTC.